The sequence of this T cell receptor (beta chain) was determined in a study of CXCR3-negative and CXCR3-positive naive CD8 T cells. Study in general: A total of 150 million or so TRB reads was generated, with about 1.5 +/- 0.3 million per library.

Broader study findings: From TRB CDR3 properties, TCR strength was inferred; surface CD5 did not differ between naive subsets.

The germline gives CDR1 LNHDA, CDR2 SQIVND (reference sequence). The CDR3 covers 12 residues. Via 5' RACE with UMI labels, TRB cDNA libraries were prepared. TCRdb re-called the 5' RACE reads and shows each CDR3 protein once, DNA omitted. This sample carries over 100,000 distinct CDR3 sequences, with approximately 0.51% going to the ten biggest clones. Turning to this clonotype: Its target is unknown.

This sequence was found in a human donor in good health. Some clones in this sample may be carry-over from other donors' samples. Sequencing used naive CXCR3- CD8+ T cells from blood. Subset here: CD45RO-CCR7+CD27+CD95- naive CD8+ T cells lacking CXCR3 (TNR3-). The chain employs TRBV19 and TRBJ2-7; TCRdb lists TRBD1, though no DNA is available to test this call. CDR3 sequence: CASSRDPYEQYF.